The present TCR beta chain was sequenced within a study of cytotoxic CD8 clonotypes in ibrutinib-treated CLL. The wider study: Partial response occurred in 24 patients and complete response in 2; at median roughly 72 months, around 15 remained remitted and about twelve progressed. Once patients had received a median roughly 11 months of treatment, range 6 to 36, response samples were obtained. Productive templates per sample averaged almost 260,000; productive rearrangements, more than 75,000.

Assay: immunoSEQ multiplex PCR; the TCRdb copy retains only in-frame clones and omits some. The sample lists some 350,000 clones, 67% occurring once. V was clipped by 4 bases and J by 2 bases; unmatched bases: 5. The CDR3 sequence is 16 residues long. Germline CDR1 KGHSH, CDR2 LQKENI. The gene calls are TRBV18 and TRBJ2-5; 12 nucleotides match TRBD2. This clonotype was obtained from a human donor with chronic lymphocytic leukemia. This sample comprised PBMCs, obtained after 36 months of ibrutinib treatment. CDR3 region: CASSLGLAGIQETQYF. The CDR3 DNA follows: TGTGCCAGCTCACTAGGACTAGCGGGGATTCAAGAGACCCAGTACTTC.